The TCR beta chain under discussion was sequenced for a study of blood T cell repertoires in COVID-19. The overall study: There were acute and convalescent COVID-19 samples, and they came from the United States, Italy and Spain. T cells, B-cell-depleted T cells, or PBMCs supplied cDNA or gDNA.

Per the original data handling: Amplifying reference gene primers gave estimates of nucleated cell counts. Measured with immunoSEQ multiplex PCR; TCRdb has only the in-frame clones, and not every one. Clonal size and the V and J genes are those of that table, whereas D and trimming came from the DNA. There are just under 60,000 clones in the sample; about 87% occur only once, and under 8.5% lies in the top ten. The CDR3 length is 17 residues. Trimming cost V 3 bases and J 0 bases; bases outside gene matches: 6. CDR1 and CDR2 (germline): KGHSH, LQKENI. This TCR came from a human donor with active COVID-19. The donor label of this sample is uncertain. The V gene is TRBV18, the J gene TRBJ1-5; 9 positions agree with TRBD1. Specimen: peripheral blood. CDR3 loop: CASSPGQGVYSNQPQHF. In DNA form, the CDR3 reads TGTGCCAGCTCACCGGGACAGGGAGTTTATAGCAATCAGCCCCAGCATTTT.